This T cell receptor beta chain was sequenced for a study of T-cell reconstitution after alpha-beta-depleted transplantation in children (dated by TCRdb to the mid-2010s). With respect to the entire study: T-cell immune reconstitution after TCRalphabeta/CD19-depleted allogeneic hematopoietic cell transplantation in children was quantitatively tracked in the study by means of TCR repertoire profiling. Overall study outcomes, separate from this receptor: Hyperexpanded clone frequencies declined over subsequent months; after one year, T-cell counts and TCRbeta diversity were mostly attributed to newly produced T cells. Apparently early alphabetaT-cell count recovery about two months after transplant reportedly relied on only several hundred rapidly expanded clones derived from non-depleted graft cells. In some patients, the high TCRbeta diversity seen at day 60 was put down to recipient T cells and intrathymic progenitors that had survived conditioning.

There are 17 amino acids in the CDR3, from cysteine to phenylalanine inclusive. Only the CDR3 region is kept as DNA, spanning 51 bases read in frame from base 1. Trimming accounts for 2 bases at V and 5 bases at J, while the number of junction bases matched to no gene is 8. Looking up the germline V gene (reference sequence) yields CDR1 DFQATT and CDR2 SNEGSKA. As regards this clonotype: What antigen it recognizes has not been identified. Qualities for individual bases were not recorded, and no much larger clone is one base off.

Libraries were prepared through PCR. The run used an Illumina HiSeq 2500. TCR library preparation used molecular barcoding, with unique molecular identifiers applied to normalize quantification of the TCRbeta repertoire. TCRdb trimmed the raw reads at Q25, called clones with MiXCR and kept productive beta chains. Duplicate CDR3 protein sequences are folded into a single record with the most common DNA and genes. Here the sample has roughly 790,000 distinct CDR3 sequences; less than 20% occur a single time. The top ten clonotypes cover around 4.5% of the sample. The treatment or condition label, read with the paper, signifies: allogeneic hematopoietic cell transplantation with graft depleted of TCRalphabeta T cells and CD19 B cells. Transplant recipients were children who received TCRalphabeta/CD19-depleted allogeneic hematopoietic cell grafts.

This clonotype originated in a male patient aged 10 to 17 who had a stem cell transplant for acute lymphoblastic leukemia, so the T cells may come from the graft donor. The chain links TRBV20-1 with TRBJ2-1, with 14 bases matching TRBD2. This material consisted of PBMCs, mostly from graft donor cells, taken 360 days after TCRalphabeta/CD19-depleted stem cell transplant. Here the CDR3 is given as CSARRLAGGPHDNEQFF. The DNA reads as follows: TGCAGTGCTAGACGACTAGCGGGAGGGCCCCACGACAATGAGCAGTTCTTC.